A selection of T cell receptor beta chains follows, all from one sample in a study of cytomegalovirus exposure and HLA in healthy donors. Profiling relied on immunoSEQ multiplex PCR, and the TCRdb table lists in-frame clones only, not all of them. The sample yields some 110,000 clones, 70% seen once. Material for sequencing was PBMCs. The receptor set was obtained from a man younger than 40 in good health and CMV-seropositive. Both conserved end residues are trimmed from each CDR3. D genes are given only for firm matches. The size entry is marked missing in some rows and otherwise reads once, few, many or a size class.

D: TRBD1
V: TRBV9
size: -
CDR3: ASSPRTGGESKNIQY

D: -
V: TRBV6-6
size: few
CDR3: ASSYSEQGQRIEQF

D: -
V: TRBV29-1
size: -
CDR3: SVDRDTQY

D: TRBD2
V: TRBV11-2
size: once
CDR3: ASGEGPRQY

D: TRBD2
V: TRBV2
size: once
CDR3: ASSGDSGGSSYNEQF

D: TRBD1
V: TRBV11-2
size: -
CDR3: ASSSPRQGDTEAF

D: TRBD1
V: TRBV19
size: -
CDR3: ASSTRQGTGANVLT

D: -
V: TRBV2
size: -
CDR3: ASSVQGETQY

D: TRBD1
V: TRBV11-3
size: few
CDR3: ASSLRREDRGRITDTQY

D: TRBD1
V: TRBV5-1
size: -
CDR3: ASSLGQNTDTQY

D: TRBD1
V: TRBV10-1
size: -
CDR3: ASSEAGTGKETQY

D: -
V: TRBV7-9
size: -
CDR3: ASGARGRDEKLF

D: -
V: TRBV28
size: once
CDR3: ASSSEQPNYGYT

D: -
V: TRBV19
size: -
CDR3: ASKVREDRELF

D: -
V: TRBV7-3
size: -
CDR3: ASSLRGRRTDTQY

D: TRBD1
V: TRBV7-9
size: -
CDR3: ASSLGQGAAYGYT

D: TRBD1
V: TRBV28
size: -
CDR3: ASSLGQLSSGNTIY

D: TRBD1
V: TRBV10-3
size: -
CDR3: AISGTGTDGPEAF

D: TRBD2
V: TRBV2
size: -
CDR3: ASRELSGLANEQF

D: TRBD2
V: TRBV28
size: -
CDR3: ASSFFEGGPN

D: TRBD1
V: TRBV28
size: few
CDR3: ASSLSGTGGGEPF

D: -
V: TRBV4-1
size: -
CDR3: ASSQGGRVNTEAF

D: -
V: TRBV5-1
size: once
CDR3: ASSPGTTGQPQH

D: -
V: TRBV6-5
size: -
CDR3: ATLHTEAF

D: TRBD2
V: TRBV9
size: -
CDR3: ASRAGLAGGETQY

D: TRBD2
V: TRBV4-3
size: -
CDR3: ASSQGFNSGRAQTGELF

D: -
V: TRBV13
size: few
CDR3: ASSWKGTFLSETQY

D: TRBD2
V: TRBV9
size: -
CDR3: ASSELAGGHTDTQY

D: -
V: TRBV9
size: few
CDR3: ASSVGGQGPLMNTEAF

D: -
V: TRBV5-6
size: -
CDR3: ASTSPQRVSRNSETQY

D: TRBD2
V: TRBV7-7
size: -
CDR3: ASSLVGGSGEQF